The clone carrying this TCR beta chain was counted a few times. The sample originates from a study of cytomegalovirus exposure and HLA in healthy donors. CDR1 and CDR2 (germline): ENHRY, SYGVKD. The CDR3 runs to 14 residues. J lost 4 bases, V lost 6 bases, and 7 bases had no gene match. Primers for the PCR totalled 60 Vbeta and 13 Jbeta. Generated by immunoSEQ multiplex PCR, the TCRdb table keeps only in-frame clones and is missing some. The profile shows 150,000 to 160,000 clones, approximately 80% of them singletons. The sequencing input was PBMCs. This clonotype was obtained from a young man in good health and CMV-seropositive. The J gene is TRBJ2-7, the V gene TRBV10-3; 9 bases line up with TRBD2. The CDR3 coding sequence is TGTGCCATCAGCCGGACTAGCGAGAGGTACGAGCAGTACTTC. This sequence encodes CAISRTSERYEQYF.